These T cell receptor beta chains were read from a single sample in a study of human T cells and chemical hapten exposure. TCRdb reanalysed the RACE reads using MiXCR and keeps one entry per CDR3 protein. The table has tens of thousands of distinct CDR3 sequences, approximately 12% seen once. Specimen: whole blood, collected in connection with sensitization to the hapten diphenylcyclopropenone (DPC). Source of these receptors: a woman aged 55-69 years with alopecia areata. Some clones in this sample may be carry-over from other donors' samples. CDR3s include the opening cysteine and the closing phenylalanine or tryptophan. The order of the fields is V gene, D gene, J gene, clone size, CDR3 protein, CDR3 DNA. The D gene is left open where the match is weak. Part of the rows lack a size; the others show once, few, many or a class for expanded clones.

v_gene: TRBV7-8
d_gene: NA
j_gene: TRBJ1-2
abundance: NA
CDR3aa: CASSLGTWRTYGYTF
CDR3nt: TGTGCCAGCAGCTTGGGAACGTGGCGGACCTATGGCTACACCTTC

v_gene: TRBV7-9
d_gene: TRBD1
j_gene: TRBJ2-7
abundance: many
CDR3aa: CASSLGTLGGTGAAYEQYF
CDR3nt: TGTGCCAGCAGCTTAGGGACCCTTGGTGGGACAGGGGCAGCCTACGAGCAGTACTTC

v_gene: TRBV20-1
d_gene: NA
j_gene: TRBJ2-1
abundance: many
CDR3aa: CSATRTNSYNEQFF
CDR3nt: TGCAGTGCTACCCGGACCAACTCCTACAATGAGCAGTTCTTC

v_gene: TRBV3-1
d_gene: NA
j_gene: TRBJ2-1
abundance: few
CDR3aa: CASSQGDREAFF
CDR3nt: TGTGCCAGCAGCCAAGGGGACCGAGAGGCGTTCTTC

v_gene: TRBV11-2
d_gene: NA
j_gene: TRBJ2-5
abundance: many
CDR3aa: CASSLVGSSRRETQYF
CDR3nt: TGTGCCAGCAGCTTAGTCGGCAGCTCCCGAAGAGAGACCCAGTACTTC

v_gene: TRBV7-9
d_gene: TRBD2
j_gene: TRBJ2-3
abundance: many
CDR3aa: CASSSTGGFTDTQYF
CDR3nt: TGTGCCAGCAGCTCAACGGGGGGTTTCACAGATACGCAGTATTTT

v_gene: TRBV12-3/TRBV12-4
d_gene: NA
j_gene: TRBJ2-3
abundance: many
CDR3aa: CASSPGAGRHTDTQYF
CDR3nt: TGTGCCAGCAGCCCCGGGGCAGGAAGACACACAGATACGCAGTATTTT

v_gene: TRBV12-3/TRBV12-4
d_gene: NA
j_gene: TRBJ2-5
abundance: few
CDR3aa: CASSLTIQETQYF
CDR3nt: TGTGCCAGCAGTTTAACTATCCAAGAGACCCAGTACTTC

v_gene: TRBV2
d_gene: NA
j_gene: TRBJ2-3
abundance: NA
CDR3aa: CASRARVHTDTQYF
CDR3nt: TGTGCCAGCAGAGCCAGGGTACACACAGATACGCAGTATTTT

v_gene: TRBV19
d_gene: NA
j_gene: TRBJ2-2
abundance: many
CDR3aa: CASSMTTGNTGELFF
CDR3nt: TGTGCCAGTAGTATGACGACGGGGAACACCGGGGAGCTGTTTTTT

v_gene: TRBV6-2/TRBV6-3
d_gene: TRBD2
j_gene: TRBJ2-3
abundance: few
CDR3aa: CASTLAGADTQYF
CDR3nt: TGTGCCAGCACGCTAGCGGGAGCAGATACGCAGTATTTT

v_gene: TRBV30
d_gene: TRBD1
j_gene: TRBJ1-4
abundance: many
CDR3aa: CAWSVGQGPEKLFF
CDR3nt: TGTGCCTGGAGTGTGGGACAGGGGCCTGAAAAACTGTTTTTT

v_gene: TRBV11-1
d_gene: TRBD2
j_gene: TRBJ2-1
abundance: few
CDR3aa: CASSLVAGAGANEQFF
CDR3nt: TGTGCCAGCAGCCTGGTAGCGGGCGCCGGGGCCAATGAGCAGTTCTTC

v_gene: TRBV5-1
d_gene: NA
j_gene: TRBJ1-1
abundance: few
CDR3aa: CASSYETGEAFF
CDR3nt: TGCGCCAGCAGCTATGAGACAGGAGAAGCTTTCTTT

v_gene: TRBV28
d_gene: TRBD1
j_gene: TRBJ1-2
abundance: NA
CDR3aa: CTSRGQGYYGYTF
CDR3nt: TGTACCAGCAGGGGACAGGGATACTATGGCTACACCTTC

v_gene: TRBV12-3/TRBV12-4
d_gene: TRBD1
j_gene: TRBJ2-1
abundance: NA
CDR3aa: CASRILGQGIHNEQFF
CDR3nt: TGTGCCAGCAGAATTCTGGGACAGGGAATCCACAATGAGCAGTTCTTC

v_gene: TRBV29-1
d_gene: NA
j_gene: TRBJ1-1
abundance: NA
CDR3aa: CSVIPQDTEAFF
CDR3nt: TGCAGCGTCATTCCCCAAGACACTGAAGCTTTCTTT

v_gene: TRBV7-6
d_gene: NA
j_gene: TRBJ2-2
abundance: few
CDR3aa: CASSPRQTGELFF
CDR3nt: TGTGCCAGCAGCCCGCGACAGACCGGGGAGCTGTTTTTT

v_gene: TRBV2
d_gene: TRBD1
j_gene: TRBJ2-7
abundance: many
CDR3aa: CASSDSRGNSYEQYF
CDR3nt: TGTGCCAGCAGCGATAGCAGGGGGAACTCCTACGAGCAGTACTTC

v_gene: TRBV6-5
d_gene: NA
j_gene: TRBJ2-6
abundance: many
CDR3aa: CASSSQAVAANVLTF
CDR3nt: TGTGCCAGCAGTTCACAGGCGGTTGCGGCCAACGTCCTGACTTTC

v_gene: TRBV12-3/TRBV12-4
d_gene: NA
j_gene: TRBJ1-2
abundance: many
CDR3aa: CASSLQGNYGYTF
CDR3nt: TGTGCCAGCAGTCTACAGGGTAACTATGGCTACACCTTC

v_gene: TRBV15
d_gene: TRBD1
j_gene: TRBJ2-3
abundance: few
CDR3aa: CATRGRGGQHTDTQYF
CDR3nt: TGTGCCACCAGGGGCCGTGGGGGACAGCACACAGATACGCAGTATTTT

v_gene: TRBV20-1
d_gene: NA
j_gene: TRBJ2-2
abundance: once
CDR3aa: CSARVAGRTGELFF
CDR3nt: TGCAGTGCTAGAGTGGCAGGGAGAACCGGGGAGCTGTTTTTT

v_gene: TRBV5-1
d_gene: NA
j_gene: TRBJ2-1
abundance: NA
CDR3aa: CASSWDPRTWEQFF
CDR3nt: TGCGCCAGCAGCTGGGACCCCCGGACATGGGAGCAGTTCTTC